This T cell receptor (beta chain) stems from a study of blood T cell repertoires in COVID-19. Study at large: T cells, B-cell-depleted T cells, or PBMCs provided the cDNA or gDNA that served as material.

Sequenced by immunoSEQ multiplex PCR; TCRdb stores in-frame clones only, minus some. The top ten hold 8% to 9.5% of the sample, which has 130,000 or so clones, 81% seen once. Per the germline V gene, CDR1 is KGHDR and CDR2 is SFDVKD. The CDR3 loop spans 17 amino acids. Trimming took 4 bases from V and 0 from J; bases not matched to a gene: 5. The sample consisted of peripheral blood. The clonotype originates from a woman aged 60-75 years with active or convalescent COVID-19. The chain combines TRBV24-1 with TRBJ2-2; 9 nucleotides agree with TRBD1. CDR3 sequence reads: CATSDPTGGPNTGELFF. CDR3 nucleotide sequence: TGTGCCACCAGTGACCCTACAGGGGGCCCGAACACCGGGGAGCTGTTTTTT.